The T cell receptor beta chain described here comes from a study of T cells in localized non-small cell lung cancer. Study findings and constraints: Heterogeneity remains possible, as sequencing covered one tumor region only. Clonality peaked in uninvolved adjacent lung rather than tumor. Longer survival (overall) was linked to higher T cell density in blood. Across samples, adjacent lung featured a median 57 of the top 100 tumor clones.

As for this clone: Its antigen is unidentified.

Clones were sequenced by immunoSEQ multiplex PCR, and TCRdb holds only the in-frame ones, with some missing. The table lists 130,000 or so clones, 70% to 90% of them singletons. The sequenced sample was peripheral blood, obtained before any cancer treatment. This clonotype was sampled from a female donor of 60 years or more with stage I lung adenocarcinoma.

The CDR3 is CASSLFGRGLSSTNEKLFF. The CDR3, as DNA: TGTGCCAGCAGTTTATTTGGCAGGGGGCTATCTTCAACTAATGAAAAACTGTTTTTT. This chain links TRBV28 with TRBJ1-4; 8 bases map to TRBD1. V was clipped by 1 base and J by 0 bases; unmatched bases: 10. This CDR3 contains 19 residues. CDR1 and CDR2 (germline): MDHEN, SYDVKM.